The T cell receptor beta chain described here comes from a study of T cell repertoires in cytomegalovirus infection. Across the whole study: Public TCR beta signatures were indicative of both CMV infection and a matching HLA type.

This clonotype appeared a few times. As yet, its antigen is unknown. One entry per CDR3 protein, called by TCRdb with MiXCR from the reads. The sample holds hundreds of thousands of distinct CDR3 sequences; more than 30% are singletons and the top ten take 15% to 20%. The sample here was cultured PBMCs, taken from culture after CMV antigen stimulation. The receptor comes from a human donor in good health (CMV status not recorded). Some clones in this sample may be carry-over from other donors' samples.

CDR3: CSARDVGGVEFTEAFF. The CDR3 DNA sequence: TGCAGTGCTAGAGATGTCGGGGGAGTTGAGTTCACTGAAGCTTTCTTT. V and J are TRBV20-1 and TRBJ1-1; the D gene is possibly TRBD1 (5 bases). CDR1 DFQATT and CDR2 SNEGSKA come from the germline V gene (reference sequence). The ends were cut back, 0 bases at V and 4 bases at J, with 18 bases in the middle. The CDR3 covers 16 residues.